This T cell receptor (beta chain) was sequenced during a study of early T cells in non-severe SARS-CoV-2 infection. This CDR3 is built from 15 residues. Germline CDR1 and CDR2: MNHNS and SASEGT. The ends were cut back, 6 bases at V and 0 bases at J, with 12 bases in the middle. Tagging with unique molecular identifiers was applied to individual cDNA molecules. MiXCR, run by TCRdb on the 5' RACE reads, gives a single entry per CDR3 protein. The sample holds 55,000 to 70,000 distinct CDR3 sequences, around 4.6% seen once. Details on this clonotype: What it recognizes is unknown.

Study results and caveats: The VDJdb matching leaned toward anti-spike CD8 responses and overlooked private and CD4 specificities.

This TCR was recovered from an adult who was a healthcare worker with PCR-confirmed SARS-CoV-2 infection or an uninfected control (not recorded which). The rearrangement links TRBV6-1 to TRBJ1-5; D possibly corresponds to TRBD1 (5 bases). The sequencing input was whole blood. The CDR3 sequence: CASSIGDYSNQPQHF. For the CDR3, the DNA is TGTGCCAGCAGCATAGGGGATTATAGCAATCAGCCCCAGCATTTT.